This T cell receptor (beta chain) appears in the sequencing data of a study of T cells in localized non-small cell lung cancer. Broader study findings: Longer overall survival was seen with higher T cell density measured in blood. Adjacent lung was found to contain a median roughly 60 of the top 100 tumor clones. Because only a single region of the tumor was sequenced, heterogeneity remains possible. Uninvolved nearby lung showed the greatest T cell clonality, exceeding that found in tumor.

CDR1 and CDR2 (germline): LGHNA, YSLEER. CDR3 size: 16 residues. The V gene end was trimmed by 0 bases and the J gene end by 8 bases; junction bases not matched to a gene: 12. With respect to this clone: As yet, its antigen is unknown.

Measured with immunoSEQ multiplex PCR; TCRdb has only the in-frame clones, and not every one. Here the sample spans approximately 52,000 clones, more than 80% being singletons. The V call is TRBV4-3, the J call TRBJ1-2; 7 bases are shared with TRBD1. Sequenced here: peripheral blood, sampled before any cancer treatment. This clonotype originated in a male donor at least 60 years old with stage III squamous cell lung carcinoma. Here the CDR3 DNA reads TGCGCCAGCAGCCAAGATTACAAAGACAGGGACGGCGGCTACACCTTC. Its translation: CASSQDYKDRDGGYTF.